Described below is a single T cell receptor beta chain sequence and its context. Its antigen is still unknown. This sample was included in a study of cytomegalovirus exposure and HLA in healthy donors. PCR employed 60 Vbeta and 13 Jbeta primers. In the source study's methods: The authors later counted 70 million to 85 million unique TCR beta chains, roughly 11 million of them shared. Assay used: immunoSEQ multiplex PCR; TCRdb lists only in-frame clones, some missing. The V and J calls and clone size come from that table; D and trimming were worked out from the DNA. The table includes some 100,000 clones, around 79% detected once. Findings and caveats of the study: Per a later analysis, fewer than 20,000 TCR beta sequences showed association with HLA alleles at 0.05 false discovery rate.

Germline loops: CDR1 SGDLS, CDR2 YYNGEE. This CDR3 region has 14 residues. V shed 2 bases and J 7 bases; nucleotides not matched to a gene: 4. The receptor was isolated from a woman aged 70 to 79 in good health and CMV-seropositive. The rearrangement uses TRBV9 and TRBJ2-4, with 9 bases identical to TRBD1. Sequencing used PBMCs. The CDR3 DNA reads TGTGCCAGCAGCGTTACCGGGACAGGGAACATTCAGTACTTC. Translation: CASSVTGTGNIQYF.